Listed here are 20 T cell receptor beta chains from one sample, sequenced in a study of Graves' ophthalmopathy and Graves' hyperthyroidism. Transcripts of RNA were the source for amplifying TCR beta CDR3 regions. The library came from an HTBI-primed first-round RT-PCR and a second-round multiplex PCR. TCRdb fed the multiplex PCR reads into MiXCR, producing one record per CDR3 protein. The sample holds 400,000 to 450,000 distinct CDR3 sequences, 20% to 25% seen once. The specimen sequenced was peripheral blood. The receptors stem from a woman under 30 with stable Graves' hyperthyroidism.

This clonotype was seen repeatedly, ten times or more. The rearrangement links TRBV20-1 to TRBJ2-1; 8 nucleotides line up with TRBD1. The germline V gene has CDR1 DFQATT and CDR2 SNEGSKA (reference sequence). J lost 7 bases, V lost 3 bases, and 11 bases had no gene match. The CDR3 totals 15 residues. For the CDR3, the DNA is TGCAGTGCTAGGATTCAGGGGGCGCGGCCAAATGAGCAGTTCTTC. It yields the protein CSARIQGARPNEQFF.

This clonotype came up a few times. CDR3 in amino acids: CASSYAGQGASYEQYF. The CDR3 region has the DNA TGTGCCAGCAGTTACGCCGGACAGGGGGCCTCCTACGAGCAGTACTTC. This chain joins TRBV6-5 and TRBJ2-7; 11 bases are shared with TRBD1. V gave up 2 bases and J gave up 0 bases; unmatched junction bases: 3. The CDR3 covers 16 residues. Germline V gene lookup returns CDR1 MNHEY and CDR2 SVGAGI.

This clonotype was observed many times. A clone one base away is much larger, so this may be a read error. This chain joins TRBV25-1 and TRBJ2-7; D might be TRBD2 (6 bases). Trimming took 3 bases from V and 0 from J, leaving 12 bases between them. The CDR3 covers 15 residues. CDR1 is MGHDK and CDR2 is SYGVNS in the germline V gene. CDR3 coding DNA: TGTGCCAGCAGTGAGGAGGGGAAATGCTCCTACGAGCAGTACTTC. Its protein is CASSEEGKCSYEQYF.

V is TRBV9 and J is TRBJ2-5, with 8 bases matching TRBD2. The CDR3 extends over 15 amino acids. Trimming cost V 0 bases and J 5 bases; bases outside gene matches: 6. Germline V gives CDR1 SGDLS, CDR2 YYNGEE. The CDR3 reads CASSVEAGVLETQYF. The CDR3 DNA is TGTGCCAGCAGCGTAGAAGCGGGAGTCTTGGAGACCCAGTACTTC.

This clonotype was found many times. This chain links TRBV6-1 with TRBJ1-2, with no clear D. With 3 bases removed from V and 2 bases from J, the gap between germline ends came to 4 bases. The CDR3 has 12 residues. Germline-derived CDR1 and CDR2 are MNHNS and SASEGT. Here the CDR3 reads CASSDDNYGYTF. CDR3 DNA: TGTGCCAGCAGTGACGACAACTATGGCTACACCTTC.

In this sample, this clonotype turned up a few times. The chain has TRBV18 and TRBJ1-2; D is perhaps TRBD1 (5 bases). This CDR3 is 15 amino acids long. CDR1 is KGHSH, CDR2 LQKENI, per germline. Trimming removed 2 bases from V and 5 bases from J, with 15 bases in between. CDR3 DNA: TGTGCCAGCTCACCAGTTGGTACGGGGACTTATGGCTACACCTTC. Translation: CASSPVGTGTYGYTF.

This rearrangement joins TRBV12-3 or TRBV12-4 to TRBJ1-1; D is ambiguous. Between the trimmed V and J ends, which lost 4 bases and 11 bases, there was a span of 23 bases. This CDR3 region has 15 residues. CDR3 residues: CASSSTGRRQVMAFF. The CDR3 nucleotides are TGTGCCAGCAGTTCCACCGGACGACGGCAAGTAATGGCTTTCTTT.

This clonotype was found many times. The chain combines TRBV29-1 with TRBJ1-1; no definite D call. The germline V gene encodes CDR1 SQVTM and CDR2 ANQGSEA. This CDR3 has 13 residues. Deletions cut 6 bases from V and 1 base from J, with 12 bases between. The CDR3 DNA sequence: TGCAGCGTCCACCCGTTCTCGAACACTGAAGCTTTCTTT. Amino acid sequence: CSVHPFSNTEAFF.

In this sample, this clonotype turned up many times. The rearrangement links TRBV10-3 to TRBJ2-7; 7 bases agree with TRBD2. CDR1 is ENHRY, CDR2 SYGVKD, per germline. The CDR3 contains 15 residues. V dropped 2 bases and J dropped 6; count of bases not matched to a gene: 10. The chain's CDR3 is CAISEPTSKGPEQYF. The CDR3 bases are TGTGCCATCAGTGAGCCGACTAGCAAGGGTCCCGAGCAGTACTTC.

In this sample, this clonotype turned up a few times. CDR3 DNA: TGTGCCAGTAGTACCCGGACAGGGGGCGGCTACGAGCAGTACTTC. It encodes CASSTRTGGGYEQYF. The chain couples TRBV19 to TRBJ2-7, with TRBD1 matching over 11 bases. CDR3 length: 15 residues. Germline V gene lookup returns CDR1 LNHDA and CDR2 SQIVND (reference sequence). V was clipped by 4 bases and J by 3 bases; unmatched bases: 5.

This clonotype was seen at least ten times. This chain connects TRBV27 to TRBJ1-6; no clear D gene. V gave up 6 bases and J gave up 0 bases, with 6 bases separating them. CDR3 length: 14 amino acids. Germline V CDR1 and CDR2: MNHEY, SMNVEV (reference sequence). In DNA form, the CDR3 reads TGTGCCAGCAGGCCGGGCTCCTATAATTCACCCCTCCACTTT. Translation: CASRPGSYNSPLHF.

In its sample, this clonotype was seen a few times. This chain uses TRBV5-4 with TRBJ2-7; 8 bases are a match to TRBD1. Germline-derived CDR1 and CDR2 are SGHNT and YYREEE (reference sequence). Germline trimming cut 2 bases from V and 4 bases from J; bases unmatched to any gene: 8. The CDR3 is 15 amino acids. In DNA form, the CDR3 reads TGTGCCAGCAGCTTACCGGGACAGGCATATTACGAGCAGTACTTC. Its protein product is CASSLPGQAYYEQYF.

This clonotype was seen repeatedly, ten times or more. The chain joins TRBV2 to TRBJ2-4; D ambiguous. Germline lookup yields CDR1 SNHLY and CDR2 FYNNEI. The V gene lost 4 bases and the J gene lost 0 bases, with 10 bases spanning the gap. CDR3 length: 15 amino acids. The DNA of the CDR3 is TGTGCCAGCAGTGGTCACGGATTAGCCAAAAACATTCAGTACTTC. Protein sequence: CASSGHGLAKNIQYF.

The V gene is TRBV3-1, the J gene TRBJ1-2, with D possibly TRBD1 on 6 matching bases. V was cut by 0 bases and J by 3 bases, with 11 bases left in between. Germline V gene data show CDR1 as LGHDT and CDR2 as YNNKEL (reference sequence). This CDR3 has 15 residues. CDR3 region: CASSQEEQGYYGYTF. Here the CDR3 DNA reads TGTGCCAGCAGCCAAGAGGAACAGGGCTACTATGGCTACACCTTC. The entire variable domain, with the rest obtained from reference TRBV3-1 and TRBJ1-2, is as follows: DTAVSQTPKYLVTQMGNDKSIKCEQNLGHDTMYWYKQDSKKFLKIMFSYNNKELIINETVPNRFSPKSPDKAHLNLHINSLELGDSAVYFCASSQEEQGYYGYTFGSGTRLTVV.

The chain joins TRBV15 to TRBJ2-2; no definite D call. V lost 5 bases, J lost 0 bases, and 10 bases lay in between. This CDR3 spans 15 amino acids. Germline CDR1 and CDR2: LNHNV and YYDKDF (reference sequence). The CDR3 DNA is TGTGCCACCAGCCCGGATCCAGCGAACACCGGGGAGCTGTTTTTT. As protein: CATSPDPANTGELFF.

This clonotype was counted many times. One end of the junction fails to match germline, which may point to a read error. The chain is built from TRBV6-5 and TRBJ2-7, with 7 bases that match TRBD1. Germline CDR1 reads MNHEY; CDR2 reads SVGAGI. CDR3 length equals 14 residues. CDR3 DNA: TGTGCCAGCAGTTACTCGGGGACAGACTACGTGCAGTACTTC. Its protein is CASSYSGTDYVQYF.

This clonotype was counted ten times or more. The chain uses TRBV15 and TRBJ1-2; D is unresolved. The CDR3 totals 14 residues. Trimming removed 0 bases from V and 5 bases from J, with 10 bases in between. The germline gives CDR1 LNHNV, CDR2 YYDKDF (reference sequence). This chain's CDR3 is CATSRDLGFYGYTF. The CDR3 DNA sequence: TGTGCCACCAGCAGAGATTTAGGGTTTTATGGCTACACCTTC.

This clonotype was recorded many times. The rearrangement joins TRBV30 to TRBJ1-2; 7 bases match TRBD1. There are 15 residues in the CDR3. From germline, CDR1 is GTSNPN and CDR2 SVGIG (reference sequence). V was pared by 5 bases and J by 4 bases, with 13 bases of the junction left unmatched. The CDR3 sequence is CAWVRGGQMIYGYTF. As DNA, the CDR3 is TGTGCCTGGGTCCGCGGGGGACAGATGATCTATGGCTACACCTTC.

This clonotype came up many times. The chain recombines TRBV11-2 with TRBJ2-7; 11 bases are a match to TRBD1. J was trimmed by 3 bases and V by 5 bases; bases with no gene match: 6. The CDR3 covers 15 residues. Germline V gene sequence: CDR1 SGHAT, CDR2 FQNNGV. The CDR3 loop is CASSLTDRGLYEQYF. In nucleotides, the CDR3 is TGTGCCAGCAGCCTGACGGACAGGGGGCTCTACGAGCAGTACTTC. The whole variable domain, remainder taken from reference TRBV11-2 and TRBJ2-7, is EAGVAQSPRYKIIEKRQSVAFWCNPISGHATLYWYQQILGQGPKLLIQFQNNGVVDDSQLPKDRFSAERLKGVDSTLKIQPAKLEDSAVYLCASSLTDRGLYEQYFGPGTRLTVT.

This chain connects TRBV5-1 to TRBJ1-1; tentatively, D is TRBD1 (6 bases). V lost 4 bases to trimming and J lost 4 bases, with 17 bases between them. Germline V CDR1 and CDR2: SGHRS, YFSETQ. The CDR3 extends over 15 amino acids. The CDR3 loop is CASSQRTAPGTEAFF. CDR3 nucleotides: TGCGCCAGCAGCCAAAGGACAGCTCCGGGCACTGAAGCTTTCTTT.